This entry lists 24 T cell receptor beta chains sequenced from one sample in a study of cytotoxic CD8 clonotypes in ibrutinib-treated CLL (dated by TCRdb to the early 2020s). Library creation used the immunoSEQ multiplex PCR assay. Entries here come from immuneACCESS through TCRdb and include only in-frame sequences with V and J called. Some clones fail to appear in such tables; in the studies checked, an unresolved V gene covers under half of the shortfall, and the cause of the remainder is unknown. The table for this sample lists some 300,000 clones; 80% of them were counted only once. 6.5% to 8% of the sample is in the top ten clones. The material sequenced was PBMCs, taken before ibrutinib treatment. Every receptor here comes from a human donor with chronic lymphocytic leukemia.

J is TRBJ1-2 and V is TRBV28; D is ambiguous. CDR1 and CDR2 (germline): MDHEN, SYDVKM. The CDR3 is made up of 14 amino acids. Deletions cut 5 bases from V and 4 bases from J, with 14 bases between. Written as DNA, the CDR3 is TGTGCCAGCAGTCAAGGACCTCCCCCCTATGGCTACACCTTC. This translates into CASSQGPPPYGYTF.

V usage is TRBV2 and J usage is TRBJ1-4; no clear D gene. V lost 3 bases and J 3 bases, leaving 8 bases between the germline ends. This CDR3 is built from 14 residues. Germline V gene sequence: CDR1 SNHLY, CDR2 FYNNEI. The CDR3 reads CASSEEVPNEKLFF. DNA for the CDR3: TGTGCCAGCAGTGAGGAGGTTCCTAATGAAAAACTGTTTTTT.

V is TRBV7-2 and J is TRBJ2-7; 11 bases fit TRBD2. Germline CDR1 reads SGHTA; CDR2 reads FQGNSA. Germline trimming cut 5 bases from V and 3 bases from J; bases unmatched to any gene: 15. The CDR3 has 18 amino acids. Here the CDR3 reads CASSPGTSGRPLVYEQYF. CDR3 in DNA: TGTGCCAGCAGCCCAGGGACTAGCGGAAGGCCCTTAGTCTACGAGCAGTACTTC. Complete variable domain (other parts from reference TRBV7-2 and TRBJ2-7): GAGVSQSPSNKVTEKGKDVELRCDPISGHTALYWYRQSLGQGLEFLIYFQGNSAPDKSGLPSDRFSAERTGGSVSTLTIQRTQQEDSAVYLCASSPGTSGRPLVYEQYFGPGTRLTVT.

The chain uses TRBV4-3 and TRBJ1-5, with 8 bases lining up with TRBD1. Germline V CDR1 and CDR2: LGHNA, YSLEER. The CDR3 length is 14 residues. After removal of 1 base from V and 9 bases from J, the junction contained 5 bases not matched to a gene. The CDR3 DNA reads as TGCGCCAGCAGCCAAGGTACAGGGGGGAGGCCCCAGCATTTT. Translation: CASSQGTGGRPQHF.

V gene TRBV19 combines with J gene TRBJ2-1, with TRBD2 as a possible D gene (6 bases). Trimming left V 3 bases short and J 10 bases short, with 22 bases between. Germline CDR1 and CDR2: LNHDA and SQIVND (reference sequence). The CDR3 is 16 amino acids. The DNA for the CDR3 is TGTGCCAGTAGTATTCCTCCTAGGAGGGGAATCATGGAGCAGTTCTTC. Amino acid sequence: CASSIPPRRGIMEQFF.

The rearrangement uses TRBV5-4 and TRBJ1-2; 7 nucleotides line up with TRBD1. V shed 1 base and J 1 base; nucleotides not matched to a gene: 7. The length of the CDR3 is 16 residues. CDR1 is SGHNT, CDR2 YYREEE, per germline (reference sequence). The CDR3: CASSLFSTGHNYGYTF. The DNA for the CDR3 is TGTGCCAGCAGCTTGTTTTCGACAGGGCATAACTATGGCTACACCTTC.

This chain connects TRBV7-8 to TRBJ2-1; 7 nucleotides line up with TRBD1. Germline V gene sequence: CDR1 SGHVS, CDR2 FQNEAQ. The CDR3 has 15 residues. Trimming cost V 7 bases and J 7 bases; bases outside gene matches: 13. CDR3 DNA: TGTGCCAGCACCCTAGGTAGGGGGCCTAAGAATGAGCAGTTCTTC. This codes for CASTLGRGPKNEQFF.

The V call is TRBV7-8, the J call TRBJ2-3, with D possibly TRBD2 on 5 matching bases. V was pared by 5 bases and J by 5 bases, with 17 bases between. This CDR3 is 15 amino acids long. The V gene's germline CDR1 is SGHVS and CDR2 FQNEAQ. CDR3: CASSESVRGKDTQYF. CDR3 DNA: TGTGCCAGCAGCGAATCTGTCCGGGGTAAAGATACGCAGTATTTT.

This clone was counted once. The chain couples TRBV21-1 to TRBJ2-1; whether TRBD2, the table's D call, matches the DNA was not checked. TRBV21-1 is described as a pseudogene. This CDR3 contains 16 residues. CDR3 sequence reads: CASSKVQREVNNEQFF. The DNA for the CDR3 is TGTGCCAGCAGCAAAGTCCAGCGGGAGGTTAACAATGAGCAGTTCTTC.

The chain joins TRBV7-6 to TRBJ2-7; D is undetermined. V was pared by 5 bases and J by 2 bases, with 7 bases between. Germline V CDR1 and CDR2: SGHVS, FNYEAQ. This CDR3 is built from 12 residues. The CDR3 nucleotides are TGTGCCAGCAGCGGCATGACCTACGAGCAGTACTTC. Amino acid sequence: CASSGMTYEQYF.

The chain carries TRBV11-2 and TRBJ1-2; 8 bases match TRBD1. This CDR3 comprises 18 residues. From germline, CDR1 is SGHAT and CDR2 FQNNGV. With 4 bases clipped from V and 2 bases from J, the junction kept 15 bases outside the gene matches. CDR3 sequence reads: CASSSVRDRRLENYGYTF. In nucleotides, the CDR3 is TGTGCCAGCAGCTCGGTCCGGGACAGGCGGCTAGAAAACTATGGCTACACCTTC.

The chain employs TRBV2 and TRBJ1-5; a weak D match, TRBD1 (6 bases). V lost 0 bases and J 6 bases, leaving 12 bases between the germline ends. Germline CDR1 SNHLY, CDR2 FYNNEI. This CDR3 is 15 amino acids long. The CDR3 loop reads CASSEARGRGQPQHF. In DNA form, the CDR3 reads TGTGCCAGCAGTGAAGCGCGTGGCAGGGGTCAGCCCCAGCATTTT.

V gene TRBV6-5 combines with J gene TRBJ2-7; 8 bases match TRBD2. CDR1 and CDR2 (germline): MNHEY, SVGAGI. With V trimmed by 3 bases and J by 2 bases, 6 bases remained unmatched. The CDR3 has 15 residues. CDR3 in amino acids: CASSYTGLVPYEQYF. CDR3 bases: TGTGCCAGCAGTTATACGGGACTAGTCCCCTACGAGCAGTACTTC.

The rearrangement uses TRBV7-2 and TRBJ2-7, with 8 bases identical to TRBD1. The CDR3 consists of 15 residues. Unmatched junction bases numbered 5, after V lost 1 base and J lost 3 bases. The V gene's germline CDR1 is SGHTA and CDR2 FQGNSA. CDR3: CASSLGWTGNYEQYF. In DNA form, the CDR3 reads TGTGCCAGCAGCTTAGGCTGGACAGGGAACTACGAGCAGTACTTC.

The gene calls are TRBV4-2 and TRBJ1-1; TRBD1 might be the D (6 bases). V was pared by 4 bases and J by 4 bases, with 22 bases between. The germline gives CDR1 LGHNA, CDR2 YNFKEQ. The CDR3 loop spans 17 amino acids. CDR3 loop: CASSRPPGGLRGTEAFF. CDR3 bases: TGTGCCAGCAGCCGTCCCCCGGGGGGCCTTCGTGGCACTGAAGCTTTCTTT.

This clone was seen only once. The J gene is TRBJ2-3, the V gene TRBV29-1; D is ambiguous. Germline V gene sequence: CDR1 SQVTM, CDR2 ANQGSEA. This CDR3 is built from 13 residues. The V end was cut by 3 bases, the J end by 6 bases, with 13 bases between. CDR3 in amino acids: CSVDSLLMDTQYF. The CDR3 DNA is TGCAGCGTTGACTCTTTATTGATGGATACGCAGTATTTT.

This clone was picked up a small number of times. The chain has TRBV18 and TRBJ2-2, with unresolved D. Deletions cut 6 bases from V and 2 bases from J, with 13 bases between. Germline lookup yields CDR1 KGHSH and CDR2 LQKENI. The length of the CDR3 is 15 residues. CDR3 coding DNA: TGTGCCAGCTCCTTAGGAACAGCAAACACCGGGGAGCTGTTTTTT. Translation gives CASSLGTANTGELFF.

V is TRBV30 and J is TRBJ1-5; D call uncertain. Per the germline V gene, CDR1 is GTSNPN and CDR2 is SVGIG (reference sequence). This CDR3 is built from 14 residues. Trimming pared 1 base from V and 4 bases from J, leaving 11 bases between. CDR3 sequence: CAWSAWQLNQPQHF. Written as DNA, the CDR3 is TGTGCCTGGAGTGCGTGGCAACTAAATCAGCCCCAGCATTTT.

This sequence joins TRBV6-5 and TRBJ2-1, with TRBD2 matching over 8 bases. Germline CDR1 reads MNHEY; CDR2 reads SVGAGI. The CDR3 covers 15 residues. V was clipped by 0 bases and J by 9 bases; unmatched bases: 7. In DNA form, the CDR3 reads TGTGCCAGCAGTTACTCCCGGGGGGGTTTGGGTGAGCAGTTCTTC. As protein: CASSYSRGGLGEQFF.

In this sample, this clone turned up once. The chain links TRBV19 to TRBJ2-7; tentatively, D is TRBD1 (6 bases). This CDR3 spans 13 amino acids. Germline CDR1 and CDR2: LNHDA and SQIVND (reference sequence). V dropped 6 bases and J dropped 4 bases, with 13 bases sitting between them. This CDR3 is CASSPTGIYEQYF. The CDR3 region has the DNA TGTGCCAGTAGCCCGACAGGAATTTACGAGCAGTACTTC.

This chain uses TRBV7-9 with TRBJ1-4; D may be TRBD1 (6 bases). Germline V gene sequence: CDR1 SEHNR, CDR2 FQNEAQ (reference sequence). V lost 5 bases and J lost 3, with 13 bases in between. The CDR3 is 15 residues long. The DNA of the CDR3 is TGTGCCAGCAGCACGACGGACAGTGCTAATGAAAAACTGTTTTTT. It encodes CASSTTDSANEKLFF.

The V call is TRBV9, the J call TRBJ2-7, with D possibly matching TRBD1 (6 bases). The CDR3 spans 16 residues. Deletions cut 4 bases from V and 0 bases from J, with 17 bases between. The germline V gene encodes CDR1 SGDLS and CDR2 YYNGEE. The CDR3 coding sequence is TGTGCCAGCAGCAACCCGACAGGAGTTCTCTCCTACGAGCAGTACTTC. The encoded protein is CASSNPTGVLSYEQYF.

This clone was seen once. The rearrangement joins TRBV30 to TRBJ2-5, with D uncertain. This CDR3 contains 12 residues. The germline V gene encodes CDR1 GTSNPN and CDR2 SVGIG (reference sequence). Trimming pared 2 bases from V and 0 bases from J, leaving 4 bases between. In DNA, the CDR3 is TGTGCCTGGAGTTTGTACCAAGAGACCCAGTACTTC. It codes for CAWSLYQETQYF. The full variable domain, with the rest looked up from reference TRBV30 and TRBJ2-5, is SQTIHQWPATLVQPVGSPLSLECTVEGTSNPNLYWYRQAAGRGLQLLFYSVGIGQISSEVPQNLSASRPQDRQFILSSKKLLLSDSGFYLCAWSLYQETQYFGPGTRLLVL.

The chain uses TRBV7-6 and TRBJ2-7; TRBD2 matches 13 bases. The length of the CDR3 is 17 residues. CDR1 is SGHVS and CDR2 is FNYEAQ in the germline V gene. V dropped 4 bases and J dropped 4; count of bases not matched to a gene: 10. CDR3 nucleotides: TGTGCCAGCAGCTCTCCCTGGACTAGCGGGAGTAGGTACGAGCAGTACTTC. Protein: CASSSPWTSGSRYEQYF.